These 9 T cell receptor beta chains share one sample of origin, sequenced in a study of early T cells in non-severe SARS-CoV-2 infection. TCRdb called the 5' RACE reads again in MiXCR, with one record for every CDR3 protein. The sample gives fewer than 100,000 distinct CDR3 sequences, more than 5% of which show up once; 7.8% is in the top ten. The sequenced sample consisted of whole blood. The source is an adult who was a healthcare worker with PCR-confirmed SARS-CoV-2 infection or an uninfected control (not recorded which).

This clonotype was picked up a small number of times. The rearrangement uses TRBV5-1 and TRBJ2-7; the D gene is possibly TRBD2 (6 bases). In germline, CDR1 is SGHRS, CDR2 YFSETQ. The CDR3 is made up of 12 amino acids. V was cut by 1 base and J by 5 bases, with 7 bases left in between. The CDR3 coding sequence is TGCGCCAGCAGCTTGTGGGAGGACGAGCAGTACTTC. Translating gives CASSLWEDEQYF.

This clonotype was picked up many times. The chain couples TRBV28 to TRBJ2-1; D possibly matches TRBD1 or TRBD2 (7 bases each). Trimming took off 7 bases at V and 7 bases at J, with 20 bases between the two ends. In germline, CDR1 is MDHEN, CDR2 SYDVKM. The CDR3 contains 15 residues. CDR3: CASNPRGQGGNEQFF. CDR3 bases: TGTGCCAGCAACCCACGTGGTCAGGGGGGGAATGAGCAGTTCTTC.

This chain links TRBV2 with TRBJ1-4; TRBD1 might be the D (6 bases). This CDR3 has 17 residues. Between the trimmed V and J ends, which lost 3 bases and 8 bases, there was a span of 22 bases. Germline V lookup: CDR1 SNHLY, CDR2 FYNNEI. CDR3 DNA: TGTGCCAGCAGTGAGCCCGCCGGGCCTACGAGGGGGGAAAAACTGTTTTTT. It encodes CASSEPAGPTRGEKLFF. Complete variable domain (other parts from reference TRBV2 and TRBJ1-4): EPEVTQTPSHQVTQMGQEVILRCVPISNHLYFYWYRQILGQKVEFLVSFYNNEISEKSEIFDDQFSVERPDGSNFTLKIRSTKLEDSAMYFCASSEPAGPTRGEKLFFGSGTQLSVL.

This clonotype was detected ten times or more. The rearrangement uses TRBV10-2 and TRBJ1-2; D gene unclear. The CDR3 is made up of 12 amino acids. Trimming pared 3 bases from V and 6 bases from J, leaving 8 bases between. Germline V CDR1 and CDR2: WSHSY, SAAADI. CDR3 amino acids: CASSERANGYTF. CDR3 nucleotide sequence: TGCGCCAGCAGTGAAAGGGCCAATGGCTACACCTTC.

The sample holds many counts of this clonotype. This chain joins TRBV11-2 and TRBJ2-3; 9 nucleotides line up with TRBD2. V lost 6 bases and J lost 4; bases outside the gene matches: 17. This CDR3 contains 18 residues. CDR1 and CDR2 (germline): SGHAT, FQNNGV. The CDR3: CASSQKVGSGRSADTQYF. CDR3 in DNA: TGTGCCAGCAGTCAGAAGGTTGGTAGCGGGAGATCGGCAGATACGCAGTATTTT.

This clonotype was seen at least ten times. The chain carries TRBV5-5 and TRBJ2-3, with TRBD2 identical over 12 bases. Germline lookup yields CDR1 SGHKS and CDR2 YYEKEE (reference sequence). Trimming took 5 bases from V and 7 from J; bases not matched to a gene: 8. The CDR3 totals 15 residues. The CDR3 is CASSPLAGGGNTQYF. The CDR3 DNA follows: TGTGCCAGCAGTCCACTAGCGGGAGGTGGGAATACGCAGTATTTT. The whole variable domain, filled in from reference TRBV5-5 and TRBJ2-3, reads DAGVTQSPTHLIKTRGQQVTLRCSPISGHKSVSWYQQVLGQGPQFIFQYYEKEERGRGNFPDRFSARQFPNYSSELNVNALLLGDSALYLCASSPLAGGGNTQYFGPGTRLTVL.

The rearrangement links TRBV29-1 to TRBJ2-5; the D gene is possibly TRBD1 (6 bases). The V end was cut by 7 bases, the J end by 4 bases, with 13 bases between. Per the germline V gene, CDR1 is SQVTM and CDR2 is ANQGSEA. The CDR3 has 12 amino acids. The CDR3, as DNA: TGCAGCGCCCGACAGGACCCAGAGACCCAGTACTTC. This encodes CSARQDPETQYF.

This clonotype was detected many times. CDR3 sequence reads: CSATDRASSGYTF. In DNA, the CDR3 is TGCAGCGCCACGGACAGGGCTTCGTCTGGCTACACCTTC. The rearrangement joins TRBV29-1 to TRBJ1-2; 8 bases match TRBD1. CDR1 is SQVTM and CDR2 is ANQGSEA in the germline V gene. The V segment lost 7 bases and the J segment 7 bases; nucleotides outside the gene matches: 11. There are 13 residues in the CDR3.

There are many counts of this clonotype. The gene calls are TRBV6-1 and TRBJ2-2; 7 nucleotides align to TRBD2. CDR1 is MNHNS, CDR2 SASEGT, per germline. The ends lost 6 bases at V and 11 bases at J; junction bases unmatched: 6. The CDR3 has 12 residues. The CDR3 spells CASSLPGGELFF. CDR3 nucleotides: TGTGCCAGCAGCCTACCGGGGGGAGAGCTGTTTTTT.